The subject of this entry is one T cell receptor beta chain. Its specificity is unknown. Germline V CDR1 and CDR2: SGHRS, YFSETQ. Trimming stripped 5 bases from V and 4 bases from J, with 12 bases between. The CDR3 is made up of 14 amino acids. Study results and limitations: Greatest tumor Treg TCR overlap was with tumor naive CD4+ cells.

Full-length variable regions came from constant-region reverse primers plus semi-nested Nested Universal Primer A PCR. TCRdb redid the calling of the 5' RACE reads with MiXCR, one entry per CDR3 protein. The table lists under 65,000 distinct CDR3 sequences, roughly 28% of them singletons. The TCR originated in a female donor with breast cancer. The sample consisted of tumor-infiltrating memory CD4+ T cells sorted from the breast tumor. Subset in this sample: memory CD4+ T cells, CD4+CD45RO+CD25-. This rearrangement joins TRBV5-1 to TRBJ2-2, with D possibly matching TRBD2 (6 bases). CDR3 in DNA: TGCGCCAGCAGGGCTACTAGCTTCACCGGGGAGCTGTTTTTT. It yields the protein CASRATSFTGELFF.